The 4 T cell receptor beta chains reported below all come from one sample, sequenced in a study of identical twins. TCRdb re-called the 5' RACE reads with MiXCR, one entry per CDR3 protein. Among 1.5 million to 2 million distinct CDR3 sequences listed, less than 35% were seen once. Specimen: cord blood. All receptors derive from a newborn girl in good health.

In its sample, this clonotype was seen a few times. The J gene is TRBJ1-5, the V gene TRBV9, with D tentatively TRBD1 (5 bases). Germline V lookup: CDR1 SGDLS, CDR2 YYNGEE. This CDR3 region has 14 residues. V lost 0 bases and J lost 3, with 7 bases in between. The DNA of the CDR3 is TGTGCCAGCAGCGTAGAAGGGGTCAATCAGCCCCAGCATTTT. Protein: CASSVEGVNQPQHF.

The gene calls are TRBV6-6 and TRBJ2-1, with D tentatively TRBD2 (7 bases). Trimming left V 8 bases short and J 5 bases short, with 16 bases between. CDR3 size: 14 residues. Looked up from germline, CDR1 is MNHNY and CDR2 is SVGAGI (reference sequence). CDR3 protein: CASQRGAGDNEQFF. DNA of the CDR3: TGTGCCAGCCAACGGGGGGCCGGAGACAATGAGCAGTTCTTC.

This clonotype came up a few times. CDR3 protein: CASSEANAIAKNIQYF. In nucleotides, the CDR3 is TGTGCCAGCAGTGAAGCTAACGCTATAGCCAAAAACATTCAGTACTTC. The chain links TRBV6-1 to TRBJ2-4; D unresolved. The germline V gene encodes CDR1 MNHNS and CDR2 SASEGT. Trimming shortened V by 0 bases and J by 0 bases, and 9 bases separated the two germline ends. The length of the CDR3 is 16 residues.

This clonotype showed up many times. The chain recombines TRBV28 with TRBJ1-2, with D perhaps TRBD1 (6 bases). The CDR3 extends over 11 amino acids. Germline V lookup: CDR1 MDHEN, CDR2 SYDVKM. Trimming left V 8 bases short and J 4 bases short, with 8 bases between. Written as DNA, the CDR3 is TGTGCCAGCGGACAGCCCTATGGCTACACCTTC. This codes for CASGQPYGYTF.